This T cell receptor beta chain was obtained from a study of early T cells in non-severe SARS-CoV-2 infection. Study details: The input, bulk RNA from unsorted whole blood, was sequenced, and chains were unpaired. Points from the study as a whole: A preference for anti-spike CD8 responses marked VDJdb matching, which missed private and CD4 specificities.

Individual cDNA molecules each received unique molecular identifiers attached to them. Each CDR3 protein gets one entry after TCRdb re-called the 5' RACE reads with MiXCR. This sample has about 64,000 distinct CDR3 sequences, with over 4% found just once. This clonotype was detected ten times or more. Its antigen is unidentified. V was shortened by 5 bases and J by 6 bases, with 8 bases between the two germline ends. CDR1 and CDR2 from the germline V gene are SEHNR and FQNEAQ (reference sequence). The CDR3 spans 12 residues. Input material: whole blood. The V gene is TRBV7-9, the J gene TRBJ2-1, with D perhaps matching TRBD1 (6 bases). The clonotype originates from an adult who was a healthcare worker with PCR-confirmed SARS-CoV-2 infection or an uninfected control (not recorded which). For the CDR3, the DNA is TGTGCCAGCAGCACACAGGGCAATGAGCAGTTCTTC. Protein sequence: CASSTQGNEQFF.